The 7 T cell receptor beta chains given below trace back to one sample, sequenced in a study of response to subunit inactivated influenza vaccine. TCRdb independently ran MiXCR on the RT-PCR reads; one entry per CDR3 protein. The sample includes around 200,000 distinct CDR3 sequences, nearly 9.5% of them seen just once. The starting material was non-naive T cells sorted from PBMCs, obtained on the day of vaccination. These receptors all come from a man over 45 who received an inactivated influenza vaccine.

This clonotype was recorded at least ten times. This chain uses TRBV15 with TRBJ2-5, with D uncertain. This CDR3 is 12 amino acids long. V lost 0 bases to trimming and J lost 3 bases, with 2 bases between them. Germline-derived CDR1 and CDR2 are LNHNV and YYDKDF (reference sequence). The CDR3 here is CATSRDEETQYF. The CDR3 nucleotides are TGTGCCACCAGCAGAGACGAAGAGACCCAGTACTTC.

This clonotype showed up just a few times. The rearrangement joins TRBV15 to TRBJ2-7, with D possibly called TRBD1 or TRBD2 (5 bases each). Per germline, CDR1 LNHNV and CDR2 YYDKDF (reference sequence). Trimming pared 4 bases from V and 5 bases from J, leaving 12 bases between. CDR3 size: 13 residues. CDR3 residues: CATSIGRDHEQYF. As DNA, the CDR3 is TGTGCCACCAGCATAGGCAGGGACCACGAGCAGTACTTC.

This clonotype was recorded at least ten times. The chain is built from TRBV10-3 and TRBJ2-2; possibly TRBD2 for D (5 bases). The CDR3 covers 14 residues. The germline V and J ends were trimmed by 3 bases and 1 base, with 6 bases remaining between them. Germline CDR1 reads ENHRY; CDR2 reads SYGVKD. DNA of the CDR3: TGTGCCATCAGTGAAGGAGGGAACACCGGGGAGCTGTTTTTT. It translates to CAISEGGNTGELFF.

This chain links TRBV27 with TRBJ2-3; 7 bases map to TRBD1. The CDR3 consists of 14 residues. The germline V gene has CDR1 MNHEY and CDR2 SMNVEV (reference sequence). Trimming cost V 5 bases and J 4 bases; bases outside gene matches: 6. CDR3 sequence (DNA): TGTGCCAGCAGTCACAGGGGTGCTTCAGATACGCAGTATTTT. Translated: CASSHRGASDTQYF.

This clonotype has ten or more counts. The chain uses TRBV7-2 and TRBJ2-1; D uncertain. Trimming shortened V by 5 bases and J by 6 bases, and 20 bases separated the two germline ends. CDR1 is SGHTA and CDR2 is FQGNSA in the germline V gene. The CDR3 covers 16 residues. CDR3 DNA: TGTGCCAGCAGCCCCGCTGGCGTTTCGCCGGCCAATGAGCAGTTCTTC. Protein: CASSPAGVSPANEQFF.

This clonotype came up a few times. CDR3 sequence (DNA): TGTGCCAGCAGCCAAGCTCCAGATACGCAGTATTTT. Translation gives CASSQAPDTQYF. The chain is built from TRBV3-1 and TRBJ2-3; D not resolved. The germline V and J ends were trimmed by 1 base and 4 bases, with 3 bases remaining between them. There are 12 residues in the CDR3. The germline V gene encodes CDR1 LGHDT and CDR2 YNNKEL (reference sequence).

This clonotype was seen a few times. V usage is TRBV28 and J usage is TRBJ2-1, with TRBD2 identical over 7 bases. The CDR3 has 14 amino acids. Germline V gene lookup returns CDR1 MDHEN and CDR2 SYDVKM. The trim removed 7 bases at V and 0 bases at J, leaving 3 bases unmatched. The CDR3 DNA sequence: TGTGCCAGCACCCGGACTAGCTCCTACAATGAGCAGTTCTTC. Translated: CASTRTSSYNEQFF.